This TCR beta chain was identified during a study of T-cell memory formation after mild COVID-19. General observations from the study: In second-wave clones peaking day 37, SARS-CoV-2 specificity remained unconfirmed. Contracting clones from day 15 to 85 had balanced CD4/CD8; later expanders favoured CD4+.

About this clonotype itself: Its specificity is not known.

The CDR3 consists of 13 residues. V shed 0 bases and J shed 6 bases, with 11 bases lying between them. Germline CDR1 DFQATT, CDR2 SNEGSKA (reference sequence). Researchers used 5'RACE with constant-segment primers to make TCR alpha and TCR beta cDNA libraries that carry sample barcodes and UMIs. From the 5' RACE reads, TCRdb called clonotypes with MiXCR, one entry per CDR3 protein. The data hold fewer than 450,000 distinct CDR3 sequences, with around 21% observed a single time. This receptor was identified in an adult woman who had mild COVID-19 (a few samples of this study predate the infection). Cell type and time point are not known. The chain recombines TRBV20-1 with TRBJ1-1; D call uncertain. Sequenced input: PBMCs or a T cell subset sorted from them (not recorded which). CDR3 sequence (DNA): TGCAGTGCTAGAGATTCCTGGGTCCCTGAAGCTTTCTTT. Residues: CSARDSWVPEAFF.